The 10 T cell receptor beta chains in this list originate from one sample, sequenced in a study of blood T cell repertoires in COVID-19. The method was immunoSEQ multiplex PCR; TCRdb's version includes in-frame clones alone and lacks a portion of them. The sample lists 55,000 to 65,000 clones; about 87% were seen once. The material sequenced was peripheral blood. All receptors come from a man in his 60s with active or convalescent COVID-19.

The chain combines TRBV4-1 with TRBJ2-5, with D possibly matching TRBD2 (7 bases). The germline gives CDR1 MGHRA, CDR2 YSYEKL. The V end lost 0 bases, the J end lost 5 bases, and 13 bases lay between the germline ends. The CDR3 length is 15 residues. CDR3 sequence: CASSQEGGGPETQYF. The CDR3 DNA reads TGCGCCAGCAGCCAAGAAGGGGGGGGGCCGGAGACCCAGTACTTC.

The rearrangement joins TRBV5-1 to TRBJ1-6; 7 positions match TRBD1. From germline, CDR1 is SGHRS and CDR2 YFSETQ. This CDR3 spans 15 amino acids. V dropped 5 bases and J dropped 6; count of bases not matched to a gene: 8. The CDR3 spells CASSTDRTGNSPLHF. CDR3 bases: TGCGCCAGCAGTACGGACAGGACGGGTAATTCACCCCTCCACTTT.

The chain combines TRBV18 with TRBJ2-1; D remains unclear. V was trimmed by 3 bases and J by 6 bases, leaving 9 bases between them. CDR3 length equals 13 residues. CDR1 and CDR2 (germline): KGHSH, LQKENI. The CDR3 DNA reads as TGTGCCAGCTCACCGCCCGCGCTCAATGAGCAGTTCTTC. It translates to CASSPPALNEQFF.

The CDR3 sequence: CASSTTSGPSYEQYF. CDR3 in DNA: TGTGCCAGCAGCACGACTAGCGGGCCCTCCTACGAGCAGTACTTC. The chain combines TRBV7-9 with TRBJ2-7; the match to TRBD2 covers 10 bases. The CDR3 is 15 amino acids. Germline values: CDR1 SEHNR, CDR2 FQNEAQ (reference sequence). Trimming removed 5 bases from V and 0 bases from J; junction bases left unmatched: 4.

V gene TRBV14 combines with J gene TRBJ2-5; tentatively, D is TRBD2 (6 bases). V was clipped by 2 bases and J by 5 bases, with 12 bases between them. CDR1 is SGHDN and CDR2 is FVKESK in the germline V gene. The CDR3 runs 14 residues. CDR3 sequence: CASSQLTGEETQYF. The CDR3 DNA reads TGTGCCAGCAGCCAACTAACGGGGGAGGAGACCCAGTACTTC.

The chain links TRBV4-3 to TRBJ1-2, with no clear D. Germline values: CDR1 LGHNA, CDR2 YSLEER. This CDR3 is 16 amino acids long. V was trimmed by 1 base and J by 5 bases, leaving 17 bases between them. The CDR3 sequence is CASSQVGTGSLYGYTF. The DNA for the CDR3 is TGCGCCAGCAGCCAAGTGGGTACGGGTTCTCTATATGGCTACACCTTC.

V usage is TRBV6-5 and J usage is TRBJ2-2, with D tentatively TRBD2 (7 bases). Germline V gene sequence: CDR1 MNHEY, CDR2 SVGAGI. Between the trimmed V and J ends, which lost 11 bases and 3 bases, there was a span of 16 bases. This CDR3 spans 14 amino acids. The CDR3 region is CAGGAGLHTGELFF. The DNA of the CDR3 is TGTGCCGGGGGGGCCGGGTTGCACACCGGGGAGCTGTTTTTT.

This chain connects TRBV28 to TRBJ1-2; possible D gene TRBD1, 6 bases. The germline V gene encodes CDR1 MDHEN and CDR2 SYDVKM. The ends were cut back, 7 bases at V and 0 bases at J, with 18 bases in the middle. The CDR3 extends over 16 amino acids. This CDR3 is CASKGGVSESNYGYTF. The CDR3 nucleotides read TGTGCCAGCAAAGGGGGGGTTTCGGAGTCTAACTATGGCTACACCTTC.

This rearrangement joins TRBV5-4 to TRBJ2-3; the match to TRBD2 covers 7 bases. The CDR3 sequence is 17 residues long. Per germline, CDR1 SGHNT and CDR2 YYREEE (reference sequence). Trimming took 4 bases from V and 0 from J; bases not matched to a gene: 11. The DNA for the CDR3 is TGTGCCAGCAGCGGACTCCGGGGAGGGCCTAGCACAGATACGCAGTATTTT. Translation: CASSGLRGGPSTDTQYF.

V and J are TRBV10-1 and TRBJ1-2; 7 bases match TRBD1. In germline, CDR1 is WNHNN, CDR2 SYGVQD (reference sequence). This CDR3 spans 19 amino acids. V trimming: 1 base; J trimming: 2 bases; junction bases outside the gene matches: 16. The CDR3 DNA reads TGCGCCAGCAGTGAGTATGAACAGGGGAATCCCCCTATAAACTATGGCTACACCTTC. Its translation: CASSEYEQGNPPINYGYTF.